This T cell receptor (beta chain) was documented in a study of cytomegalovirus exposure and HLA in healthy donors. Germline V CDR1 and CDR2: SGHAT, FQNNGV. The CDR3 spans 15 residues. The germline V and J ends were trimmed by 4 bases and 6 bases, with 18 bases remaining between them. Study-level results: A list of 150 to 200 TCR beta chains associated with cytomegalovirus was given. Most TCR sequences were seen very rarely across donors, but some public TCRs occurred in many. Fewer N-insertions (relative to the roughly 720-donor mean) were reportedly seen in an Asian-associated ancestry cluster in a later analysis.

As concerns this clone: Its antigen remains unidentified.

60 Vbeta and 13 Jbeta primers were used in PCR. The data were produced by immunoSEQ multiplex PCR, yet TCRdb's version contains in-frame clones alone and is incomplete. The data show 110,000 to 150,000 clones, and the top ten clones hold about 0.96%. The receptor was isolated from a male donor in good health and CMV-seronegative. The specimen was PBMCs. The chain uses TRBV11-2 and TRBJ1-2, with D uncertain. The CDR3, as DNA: TGTGCCAGCAGCTCGCTACGTAGCGCGGGCGATGGCTACACCTTC. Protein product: CASSSLRSAGDGYTF.